This TCR beta chain stems from a study of T cell responses to AZD1222 COVID-19 vaccine. CDR3 length: 14 amino acids. The V gene's germline CDR1 is SNHLY and CDR2 FYNNEI. V gave up 4 bases and J gave up 0 bases, with 7 bases separating them. Assay: immunoSEQ multiplex PCR; the TCRdb copy retains only in-frame clones and omits some. The sample consists of 84,000 or so clones, 75% to 90% of them appearing once. The sequence was obtained from an adult in good health. The sample in question was peripheral blood, obtained on day 0 of AZD1222 vaccination. The J gene is TRBJ2-1, the V gene TRBV2; D uncertain. CDR3 loop: CASSASVSYNEQFF. The DNA for the CDR3 is TGTGCCAGCAGTGCGAGCGTCTCCTACAATGAGCAGTTCTTC.